The 29 T cell receptor beta chains presented below share a single source sample, sequenced in a study of T-cell memory formation after mild COVID-19. TCRdb recomputed calls from the 5' RACE reads with MiXCR, one row per CDR3 protein. The sample lists roughly 300,000 distinct CDR3 sequences, less than 9.5% occurring once. Material for sequencing was PBMCs or a T cell subset sorted from them (not recorded which). These receptors came from a young man who had mild COVID-19 (a few samples of this study predate the infection). Cell type and time point are not known.

This clonotype was picked up many times. The chain couples TRBV7-2 to TRBJ1-5; no clear D. The V and J ends lost 3 bases and 3 bases respectively, with 12 bases between them. Germline V CDR1 and CDR2: SGHTA, FQGNSA. The CDR3 loop spans 15 amino acids. The CDR3 reads CASSFVEGYNQPQHF. Here the CDR3 DNA reads TGTGCCAGCAGCTTTGTTGAGGGTTACAATCAGCCCCAGCATTTT.

This clonotype came up a few times. The chain is built from TRBV18 and TRBJ1-3; D uncertain. V was pared by 6 bases and J by 0 bases, with 15 bases between. The CDR3 covers 16 residues. From germline, CDR1 is KGHSH and CDR2 LQKENI. CDR3 in DNA: TGTGCCAGCTCCTCTGGAAACACTCTCTCTGGAAACACCATATATTTT. Its protein is CASSSGNTLSGNTIYF.

This rearrangement joins TRBV9 to TRBJ2-7; D remains ambiguous. The CDR3 has 13 amino acids. Looked up from germline, CDR1 is SGDLS and CDR2 is YYNGEE. V was pared by 4 bases and J by 3 bases, with 11 bases between. The CDR3 protein is CASSPGGDYEQYF. As DNA, the CDR3 is TGTGCCAGCAGCCCCGGTGGAGACTACGAGCAGTACTTC.

This chain uses TRBV7-2 with TRBJ2-3, with D unclear. Germline V CDR1 and CDR2: SGHTA, FQGNSA. The CDR3 contains 14 residues. Trimming left V 1 base short and J 3 bases short, with 8 bases between. The CDR3, as DNA: TGTGCCAGCAGCTTAGAGTCCAGGACAGATACGCAGTATTTT. It encodes CASSLESRTDTQYF.

This rearrangement joins TRBV5-1 to TRBJ1-4; D might be TRBD1 (6 bases). The germline CDR1 and CDR2 sequences are SGHRS and YFSETQ. V lost 0 bases and J 6 bases, leaving 9 bases between the germline ends. This CDR3 spans 14 amino acids. CDR3 loop: CASSLGGADEKLFF. Written as DNA, the CDR3 is TGCGCCAGCAGCTTGGGGGGGGCTGATGAAAAACTGTTTTTT.

This clonotype was recorded a few times. The V call is TRBV20-1, the J call TRBJ2-1; 13 positions agree with TRBD2. The CDR3 totals 16 residues. The V and J ends lost 5 bases and 4 bases, in that order; junction bases with no gene match: 8. Germline V gives CDR1 DFQATT, CDR2 SNEGSKA (reference sequence). The CDR3 bases are TGCAGTGCTCCCAGACTAGCGGGGGGCAAATACAATGAGCAGTTCTTC. Protein: CSAPRLAGGKYNEQFF.

This clonotype was recorded a few times. The chain couples TRBV5-1 to TRBJ1-1; D remains ambiguous. The germline V gene has CDR1 SGHRS and CDR2 YFSETQ. The germline V and J ends were trimmed by 4 bases and 3 bases, with 16 bases remaining between them. The CDR3 covers 15 residues. This CDR3 reads CASSPDPLADTEAFF. In DNA, the CDR3 is TGCGCCAGCAGCCCAGATCCCTTGGCGGACACTGAAGCTTTCTTT.

This clonotype showed up just a few times. A junction boundary mismatches the germline segment, possibly from a read error. CDR3 in amino acids: CASSLDRNDGYTF. The CDR3 coding sequence is TGTGCCAGCAGCTTAGATCGTAACGATGGCTACACCTTC. This chain uses TRBV7-2 with TRBJ1-2; D is ambiguous. The CDR3 extends over 13 amino acids. CDR1 SGHTA and CDR2 FQGNSA come from the germline V gene.

This clonotype was found many times. The CDR3 nucleotides are TGTGCCAGCAGCTTCCTTACTCCGGGACAGGTTCACTCTGGAAACACCATATATTTT. Protein: CASSFLTPGQVHSGNTIYF. This chain connects TRBV7-9 to TRBJ1-3; TRBD1 matches 8 bases. The ends lost 3 bases at V and 0 bases at J; junction bases unmatched: 13. The CDR3 is 19 residues long. Germline assignment: CDR1 SEHNR and CDR2 FQNEAQ (reference sequence).

In its sample, this clonotype was seen a few times. The chain links TRBV20-1 to TRBJ1-2; no firm D call. The CDR3 sequence is 13 residues long. Per germline, CDR1 DFQATT and CDR2 SNEGSKA (reference sequence). V lost 6 bases and J lost 4, with 15 bases in between. DNA for the CDR3: TGCAGTGCCGCCGATCCCTGGAGCTATGGCTACACCTTC. It encodes CSAADPWSYGYTF.

The rearrangement uses TRBV7-8 and TRBJ2-5; D remains unclear. The germline V and J ends were trimmed by 7 bases and 5 bases, with 17 bases remaining between them. This CDR3 region has 14 residues. Germline V lookup: CDR1 SGHVS, CDR2 FQNEAQ. CDR3 region: CASNKYILMETQYF. The CDR3 region has the DNA TGTGCCAGCAATAAATACATATTGATGGAGACCCAGTACTTC.

The chain is built from TRBV12-3 or TRBV12-4 and TRBJ2-1, with D perhaps TRBD2 (5 bases). CDR3 length: 14 residues. Between the trimmed V and J ends, which lost 5 bases and 2 bases, there was a span of 10 bases. The CDR3: CASSPGSAYNEQFF. CDR3 coding DNA: TGTGCCAGCAGTCCGGGTAGCGCCTACAATGAGCAGTTCTTC.

CDR3 sequence (DNA): TGTGCCAGCAGCTTCGTTGGACAGGCGGCTGAAGCTTTCTTT. Protein sequence: CASSFVGQAAEAFF. The V and J genes are TRBV5-4 and TRBJ1-1; 7 bases match TRBD1. Per the germline V gene, CDR1 is SGHNT and CDR2 is YYREEE (reference sequence). This CDR3 has 14 residues. V shed 2 bases, J shed 6 bases, and the junction held 7 bases outside the gene matches.

This clonotype was found many times. The chain has TRBV12-3 or TRBV12-4 and TRBJ1-1; weak D call: TRBD1 (5 bases). This CDR3 is 16 amino acids long. Trimming removed 10 bases at V and 2 bases at J, with 23 bases between. In nucleotides, the CDR3 is TGTGCCACCCTCTCCCAGGGAGTTTTTGTTAACACTGAAGCTTTCTTT. This sequence encodes CATLSQGVFVNTEAFF.

This clonotype was seen more than once but under ten times. The chain employs TRBV18 and TRBJ1-6; 8 nucleotides line up with TRBD1. This CDR3 region has 17 residues. Germline V gene data show CDR1 as KGHSH and CDR2 as LQKENI. Losses at the gene ends were 1 base for V and 8 bases for J; bases not matched to a gene: 10. The CDR3 is CASSPLRLDRADSPLHF. CDR3 in DNA: TGTGCCAGCTCACCACTACGCCTGGACAGGGCGGATTCACCCCTCCACTTT.

The V and J genes are TRBV4-1 and TRBJ1-1, with D possibly being TRBD1 (6 bases). The germline gives CDR1 MGHRA, CDR2 YSYEKL. The CDR3 loop spans 14 amino acids. V lost 4 bases, J lost 1 base, and 10 bases lay in between. The DNA of the CDR3 is TGCGCCAGCAGCCTCCAACAGGGGAACACTGAAGCTTTCTTT. Encoded protein: CASSLQQGNTEAFF.

The chain links TRBV9 to TRBJ2-2, with D unclear. CDR1 SGDLS and CDR2 YYNGEE come from the germline V gene. This CDR3 spans 17 amino acids. V was shortened by 5 bases and J by 1 base, with 18 bases between the two germline ends. The CDR3 bases are TGTGCCAGCAGTCGCGTGGCACCTCCATGGAACACCGGGGAGCTGTTTTTT. As protein: CASSRVAPPWNTGELFF.

This clonotype was picked up a small number of times. The rearrangement uses TRBV7-2 and TRBJ2-3, with a tentative D call TRBD2 (7 bases). The CDR3 extends over 14 amino acids. V lost 5 bases and J lost 2, with 11 bases in between. Germline V gives CDR1 SGHTA, CDR2 FQGNSA. CDR3 residues: CASSRRGPTDTQYF. DNA of the CDR3: TGTGCCAGCAGCCGGCGGGGGCCCACAGATACGCAGTATTTT.

This clonotype was observed many times. V gene TRBV5-1 combines with J gene TRBJ1-1; D is unclear. The germline V gene encodes CDR1 SGHRS and CDR2 YFSETQ. The V gene lost 4 bases and the J gene lost 1 base, with 8 bases spanning the gap. The CDR3 consists of 13 residues. CDR3 loop: CASSTTTNTEAFF. The CDR3 DNA is TGCGCCAGCAGCACAACTACGAACACTGAAGCTTTCTTT.

This clonotype came up a few times. The genes are TRBV7-9 and TRBJ2-1; tentatively, D is TRBD2 (7 bases). The CDR3 is made up of 18 amino acids. Per the germline V gene, CDR1 is SEHNR and CDR2 is FQNEAQ (reference sequence). V was shortened by 4 bases and J by 7 bases, with 26 bases between the two germline ends. CDR3 amino acids: CASSYEAWGGETTNEQFF. In DNA, the CDR3 is TGTGCCAGCAGCTACGAGGCGTGGGGGGGCGAAACTACGAATGAGCAGTTCTTC.

The gene calls are TRBV2 and TRBJ1-2; 7 bases map to TRBD1. The CDR3 has 12 residues. The J segment lost 5 bases and the V segment lost 7 bases, leaving 4 bases of the junction unmatched. Germline lookup yields CDR1 SNHLY and CDR2 FYNNEI. Written as DNA, the CDR3 is TGTGCCAGCATGAGACAGGGTTATGGCTACACCTTC. This translates into CASMRQGYGYTF.

This clonotype was counted only a few times. The CDR3 nucleotides are TGTGCCAGCGAAGCCGGGAACAGGAGTCCCGGGGAGCTGTTTTTT. Translated, it gives CASEAGNRSPGELFF. V gene TRBV2 combines with J gene TRBJ2-2; D is possibly TRBD1 or TRBD2 (5 bases each). The CDR3 is made up of 15 amino acids. Germline V CDR1 and CDR2: SNHLY, FYNNEI. Deletions cut 8 bases from V and 6 bases from J, with 19 bases between.

This clonotype has just a few counts. J is TRBJ1-3 and V is TRBV5-1; the D gene is possibly TRBD1 (6 bases). Trimming shortened V by 3 bases and J by 4 bases, and 11 bases separated the two germline ends. CDR1 is SGHRS and CDR2 is YFSETQ in the germline V gene. CDR3 length: 14 residues. The CDR3 region is CASSSRGTGNTIYF. As DNA, the CDR3 is TGCGCCAGCAGCTCCAGGGGTACCGGAAACACCATATATTTT.

This clonotype was counted between two and nine times. The CDR3: CASRGRPQETQYF. CDR3 nucleotide sequence: TGTGCCAGCAGGGGCAGGCCCCAAGAGACCCAGTACTTC. The chain uses TRBV11-1 and TRBJ2-5; D unresolved. V lost 6 bases, J lost 1 base, and 9 bases lay in between. This CDR3 has 13 residues. Germline V gene lookup returns CDR1 SGHAT and CDR2 FQDESV (reference sequence). The full variable domain, in which reference TRBV11-1 and TRBJ2-5 provide the parts outside the CDR3, is EAEVAQSPRYKITEKSQAVAFWCDPISGHATLYWYRQILGQGPELLVQFQDESVVDDSQLPKDRFSAERLKGVDSTLKIQPAELGDSAMYLCASRGRPQETQYFGPGTRLLVL.

The chain uses TRBV12-3 or TRBV12-4 and TRBJ1-1; D not certain. Trimming stripped 5 bases from V and 11 bases from J, with 9 bases between. The CDR3 has 10 residues. The CDR3, as DNA: TGTGCCAGCAGTGCAACAAAGGCTTTCTTT. It is translated as CASSATKAFF.

The table lists this clonotype with a few counts. The gene calls are TRBV28 and TRBJ2-1; no reliable D call. Trimming removed 1 base from V and 6 bases from J, with 7 bases in between. The CDR3 covers 13 residues. Germline CDR1 is MDHEN and CDR2 is SYDVKM. The CDR3 loop reads CASSLSVSNEQFF. The CDR3 nucleotides read TGTGCCAGCAGTTTATCGGTGAGCAATGAGCAGTTCTTC.

This clonotype was observed a few times. The J gene is TRBJ2-7, the V gene TRBV20-1; 7 bases are shared with TRBD2. CDR3 size: 15 residues. Looked up from germline, CDR1 is DFQATT and CDR2 is SNEGSKA (reference sequence). V dropped 5 bases and J dropped 2; count of bases not matched to a gene: 12. The DNA for the CDR3 is TGCAGTGCTCCTAGAGGTAATGGGGGGGCCTACGAGCAGTACTTC. It specifies CSAPRGNGGAYEQYF.

There are a few counts of this clonotype. This sequence joins TRBV7-2 and TRBJ2-3; 7 bases map to TRBD2. CDR3 length: 17 amino acids. Trimming cost V 3 bases and J 6 bases; bases outside gene matches: 15. Germline CDR1 is SGHTA and CDR2 is FQGNSA. CDR3 residues: CASSFSAGIERRDTQYF. The DNA of the CDR3 is TGTGCCAGCAGCTTTTCAGCGGGAATTGAGCGTCGGGATACGCAGTATTTT. The whole variable domain, remainder taken from reference TRBV7-2 and TRBJ2-3, is GAGVSQSPSNKVTEKGKDVELRCDPISGHTALYWYRQSLGQGLEFLIYFQGNSAPDKSGLPSDRFSAERTGGSVSTLTIQRTQQEDSAVYLCASSFSAGIERRDTQYFGPGTRLTVL.

This chain joins TRBV11-3 and TRBJ2-3, with D possibly being TRBD2 (6 bases). V gave up 1 base and J gave up 8 bases, with 13 bases separating them. The CDR3 has 14 residues. Per the germline V gene, CDR1 is SGHNT and CDR2 is YENEEA. CDR3 nucleotides: TGTGCCAGCAGCTTAGTTGGGTTAGCGGTTACGCAGTATTTT. This translates into CASSLVGLAVTQYF.